The 24 T cell receptor beta chains given below trace back to one sample, sequenced in a study of identical twins. TCRdb itself ran the 5' RACE reads through MiXCR, one entry per CDR3 protein. Found here are some 710,000 distinct CDR3 sequences, less than 7% of them singletons; the top ten hold roughly 1.8%. The specimen was naive T cells sorted from blood. These receptors all stem from a man aged 18 to 29 in good health.

There are many counts of this clonotype. The chain couples TRBV10-3 to TRBJ2-7, with D possibly matching TRBD2 (6 bases). The CDR3 consists of 12 residues. Germline CDR1 reads ENHRY; CDR2 reads SYGVKD. Trimming cost V 6 bases and J 4 bases, with 10 bases left between them. CDR3 residues: CAIRRGEYEQYF. In DNA, the CDR3 is TGTGCCATCAGGCGGGGAGAGTACGAGCAGTACTTC.

This clonotype was detected a few times. This chain uses TRBV6-1 with TRBJ1-5; D gene unclear. CDR1 MNHNS and CDR2 SASEGT come from the germline V gene. The V end lost 7 bases, the J end lost 4 bases, and 8 bases lay between the germline ends. The CDR3 length is 12 residues. CDR3 in DNA: TGTGCCAGCACAAGCTCGAATCAGCCCCAGCATTTT. It codes for CASTSSNQPQHF.

At least ten counts were recorded for this clonotype. The chain couples TRBV20-1 to TRBJ2-3; D not resolved. CDR1 is DFQATT, CDR2 SNEGSKA, per germline (reference sequence). The CDR3 has 14 residues. V lost 1 base and J lost 1, with 9 bases in between. The CDR3 loop reads CSARVGSGTDTQYF. The CDR3 nucleotides are TGCAGTGCTAGAGTGGGTTCTGGCACAGATACGCAGTATTTT.

This clonotype was observed a few times. V usage is TRBV2 and J usage is TRBJ1-2; TRBD1 might be the D (6 bases). Trimming stripped 5 bases from V and 7 bases from J, with 20 bases between. The germline CDR1 and CDR2 sequences are SNHLY and FYNNEI. This CDR3 has 15 residues. The CDR3 DNA is TGTGCCAGCAGTCGGGGGGGCGCACCCTTAGGTGGCTACACCTTC. It is translated as CASSRGGAPLGGYTF.

This chain uses TRBV2 with TRBJ2-1, with 10 bases lining up with TRBD2. The germline V gene encodes CDR1 SNHLY and CDR2 FYNNEI. After removal of 3 bases from V and 7 bases from J, the junction contained 6 bases not matched to a gene. This CDR3 has 15 residues. The CDR3 spells CASSEGSGRTNEQFF. CDR3 bases: TGTGCCAGCAGTGAGGGTAGCGGGAGGACAAATGAGCAGTTCTTC.

This clonotype was counted only a few times. The chain combines TRBV10-2 with TRBJ2-2; no clear D gene. V was shortened by 10 bases and J by 2 bases, with 14 bases between the two germline ends. The CDR3 extends over 14 amino acids. Germline V lookup: CDR1 WSHSY, CDR2 SAAADI. The CDR3 DNA follows: TGCGCCACCGGCCCGGCCCCAAACACCGGGGAGCTGTTTTTT. It translates to CATGPAPNTGELFF.

About this clonotype itself: One end of the junction is discordant with germline, which a read error may explain. V is TRBV3-1 and J is TRBJ2-5, with 7 bases that match TRBD2. The germline gives CDR1 LGHDT, CDR2 YNNKEL (reference sequence). The CDR3 spans 16 residues. The CDR3 protein is CASSPRARELGETQYF. The DNA for the CDR3 is TGTGCCAGTAGCCCCCGCGCGCGGGAGTTAGGGGAGACCCAGTACTTC.

This clonotype was counted ten times or more. The rearrangement uses TRBV5-1 and TRBJ2-3; the D is unclear. The germline V gene has CDR1 SGHRS and CDR2 YFSETQ. V was trimmed by 0 bases and J by 1 base, leaving 9 bases between them. The CDR3 is 15 residues long. CDR3 region: CASSLDIQRTDTQYF. The CDR3 DNA follows: TGCGCCAGCAGCTTGGACATACAACGCACAGATACGCAGTATTTT.

The V call is TRBV7-3, the J call TRBJ2-3, with 9 bases that match TRBD2. In germline, CDR1 is SGHTA, CDR2 FQGTGA. This CDR3 has 16 residues. J was trimmed by 0 bases and V by 2 bases; bases with no gene match: 3. CDR3 protein: CASSLFSGSSTDTQYF. The CDR3 nucleotides are TGTGCCAGCAGCTTATTTAGCGGGAGCAGCACAGATACGCAGTATTTT.

The rearrangement links TRBV18 to TRBJ2-5; D gene ambiguous. CDR3 length: 13 residues. Between the trimmed V and J ends, which lost 3 bases and 4 bases, there was a span of 9 bases. Germline V CDR1 and CDR2: KGHSH, LQKENI. Written as DNA, the CDR3 is TGTGCCAGCTCACCTTTGGACGTAGAGACCCAGTACTTC. Protein: CASSPLDVETQYF.

This clonotype showed up many times. J is TRBJ1-5 and V is TRBV27, with unresolved D. The CDR3 is made up of 13 amino acids. Germline V gene sequence: CDR1 MNHEY, CDR2 SMNVEV (reference sequence). Trimming removed 2 bases at V and 5 bases at J, with 7 bases between. This chain's CDR3 is CASSLIWDQPQHF. CDR3 in DNA: TGTGCCAGCAGTTTAATTTGGGATCAGCCCCAGCATTTT.

This clonotype was counted between two and nine times. The J gene is TRBJ2-1, the V gene TRBV13; D perhaps matches TRBD2 (6 bases). Deletions cut 6 bases from V and 7 bases from J, with 13 bases between. This CDR3 has 13 amino acids. The germline CDR1 and CDR2 sequences are PRHDT and FYEKMQ (reference sequence). The CDR3 DNA follows: TGTGCCAGCAGTCCGACTGCGGGAAATGAGCAGTTCTTC. As protein: CASSPTAGNEQFF. Combining the CDR3 with reference TRBV13 and TRBJ2-1 gives the whole variable domain AAGVIQSPRHLIKEKRETATLKCYPIPRHDTVYWYQQGPGQDPQFLISFYEKMQSDKGSIPDRFSAQQFSDYHSELNMSSLELGDSALYFCASSPTAGNEQFFGPGTRLTVL.

This clonotype was detected ten times or more. The rearrangement links TRBV28 to TRBJ2-5; D may be TRBD2 (5 bases). The CDR3 covers 15 residues. The ends were cut back, 7 bases at V and 0 bases at J, with 15 bases in the middle. CDR1 is MDHEN, CDR2 SYDVKM, per germline. The CDR3 protein is CASMESGAHQETQYF. CDR3 nucleotides: TGTGCCAGCATGGAGAGCGGAGCCCACCAAGAGACCCAGTACTTC.

In this sample, this clonotype turned up a few times. The chain couples TRBV20-1 to TRBJ2-1, with 10 bases identical to TRBD2. From germline, CDR1 is DFQATT and CDR2 SNEGSKA (reference sequence). V lost 6 bases and J lost 6; bases outside the gene matches: 8. The CDR3 consists of 14 residues. The CDR3 coding sequence is TGCAGTGCACATGTGGCTAGCGGGAGCAATGAGCAGTTCTTC. It encodes CSAHVASGSNEQFF.

This clonotype was picked up a small number of times. The V call is TRBV2, the J call TRBJ1-2; maybe TRBD1 (6 bases). Germline CDR1 reads SNHLY; CDR2 reads FYNNEI. Trimming removed 7 bases from V and 7 bases from J, with 13 bases in between. This CDR3 spans 12 amino acids. This CDR3 reads CASIQGSSGYTF. The CDR3 nucleotides read TGTGCCAGCATTCAGGGGTCCTCTGGCTACACCTTC.

This clonotype was observed at least ten times. The V and J genes are TRBV12-3 or TRBV12-4 and TRBJ1-2; perhaps TRBD1 as D (6 bases). This CDR3 comprises 14 residues. Trimming took 1 base from V and 2 from J, leaving 8 bases between them. In nucleotides, the CDR3 is TGTGCCAGCAGTTTAGTCGGGGGCAACTATGGCTACACCTTC. Its translation is CASSLVGGNYGYTF.

This clonotype has at least ten counts. The chain recombines TRBV6-5 with TRBJ2-4, with a possible D match to TRBD1 (6 bases). The V gene lost 0 bases and the J gene lost 7 bases, with 10 bases spanning the gap. The V gene's germline CDR1 is MNHEY and CDR2 SVGAGI. This CDR3 is built from 14 residues. The CDR3 DNA follows: TGTGCCAGCAGTTACTCAGGGGGTGGCAACATTCAGTACTTC. Encoded protein: CASSYSGGGNIQYF.

This clonotype came up many times. The chain joins TRBV20-1 to TRBJ2-2; D gene uncertain. V was clipped by 5 bases and J by 0 bases, with 10 bases between them. This CDR3 has 14 residues. Germline CDR1 DFQATT, CDR2 SNEGSKA (reference sequence). In nucleotides, the CDR3 is TGCAGTGCTCCCAGGTTCGCGAACACCGGGGAGCTGTTTTTT. Amino acid sequence: CSAPRFANTGELFF.

The V gene is TRBV6-5, the J gene TRBJ2-3, with no clear D. V shed 0 bases and J shed 6 bases, with 7 bases lying between them. This CDR3 contains 13 residues. The germline V gene encodes CDR1 MNHEY and CDR2 SVGAGI. The CDR3 reads CASSYSKADTQYF. The CDR3, as DNA: TGTGCCAGCAGTTACTCTAAAGCGGATACGCAGTATTTT.

This clonotype was picked up a small number of times. The CDR3 DNA sequence: TGTGCCAGCAGCTCGAGGGGGGCGTACGGGGCCAACGTCCTGACTTTC. This encodes CASSSRGAYGANVLTF. The V and J genes are TRBV9 and TRBJ2-6; D possibly matches TRBD1 or TRBD2 (6 bases each). The length of the CDR3 is 16 residues. The germline CDR1 and CDR2 sequences are SGDLS and YYNGEE. V was pared by 4 bases and J by 4 bases, with 15 bases between.

Ten or more counts support this clonotype. This chain joins TRBV10-3 and TRBJ2-1, with TRBD2 matching over 14 bases. V gave up 0 bases and J gave up 5 bases; unmatched junction bases: 9. Per germline, CDR1 ENHRY and CDR2 SYGVKD. CDR3 length: 19 amino acids. Here the CDR3 DNA reads TGTGCCATCAGTGAGTCCTACAAGCAGGGACTAGCGGGAGACAATGAGCAGTTCTTC. This codes for CAISESYKQGLAGDNEQFF.

Only a few counts were recorded for this clonotype. The rearrangement joins TRBV7-8 to TRBJ2-3; TRBD2 is a possible D gene (6 bases). Deletions cut 1 base from V and 4 bases from J, with 15 bases between. The CDR3 is made up of 16 amino acids. CDR1 SGHVS and CDR2 FQNEAQ come from the germline V gene. CDR3 in amino acids: CASSLDVGEAADTQYF. CDR3 in DNA: TGTGCCAGCAGCTTAGACGTCGGGGAGGCGGCAGATACGCAGTATTTT.

This clonotype showed up many times. The J gene is TRBJ2-3, the V gene TRBV5-5; TRBD2 might be the D (6 bases). The V end was cut by 0 bases, the J end by 4 bases, with 15 bases between. The CDR3 extends over 16 amino acids. From germline, CDR1 is SGHKS and CDR2 YYEKEE (reference sequence). DNA for the CDR3: TGTGCCAGCAGCTTGGACGGCGGGGCCCCCCCAGATACGCAGTATTTT. Translation gives CASSLDGGAPPDTQYF.

This clonotype was picked up many times. The rearrangement joins TRBV12-3 or TRBV12-4 to TRBJ2-7, with 15 bases identical to TRBD2. The CDR3 contains 16 residues. The trim removed 6 bases at V and 5 bases at J, leaving 8 bases unmatched. CDR3 nucleotides: TGTGCCAGCAGCTGGGCCGGGACTAGCGGGAGGAACGAGCAGTACTTC. Translating it yields CASSWAGTSGRNEQYF.